The next 24 T cell receptor beta chains were all read from a single sample in a study of identical twins. One entry per CDR3 protein, called by TCRdb with MiXCR from the 5' RACE reads. Of fewer than 550,000 distinct CDR3 sequences listed, approximately 16% were seen once; the top ten hold roughly 0.42%. The same specimen was also included in a second study, on yellow fever vaccine responses in identical twins.

Sequenced: CD4+ T cells sorted from blood. These receptors all stem from a young woman in good health.

This chain joins TRBV29-1 and TRBJ2-3; TRBD1 might be the D (5 bases). With 3 bases removed from V and 2 bases from J, the gap between germline ends came to 9 bases. Germline assignment: CDR1 SQVTM and CDR2 ANQGSEA. The CDR3 is 13 amino acids. For the CDR3, the DNA is TGCAGCGTTGATGCAGGGTTCACAGATACGCAGTATTTT. It codes for CSVDAGFTDTQYF.

This clonotype came up a few times. The V and J genes are TRBV20-1 and TRBJ2-7, with D hard to call. This CDR3 contains 14 residues. V was cut by 4 bases and J by 3 bases, with 16 bases left in between. Germline V gene data show CDR1 as DFQATT and CDR2 as SNEGSKA (reference sequence). The CDR3 spells CSATGPGPLYEQYV. As DNA, the CDR3 is TGCAGTGCTACTGGACCCGGCCCCCTCTACGAGCAGTACGTC.

V and J are TRBV29-1 and TRBJ2-3, with TRBD2 matching over 13 bases. This CDR3 contains 15 residues. The junction had 8 bases not matched to a gene; V was cut back by 7 bases and J by 4 bases. Per germline, CDR1 SQVTM and CDR2 ANQGSEA. The CDR3 region is CSALAGGPRADTQYF. The CDR3 DNA reads TGCAGCGCACTAGCGGGAGGGCCTCGCGCAGATACGCAGTATTTT.

This clonotype came up many times. The gene calls are TRBV5-1 and TRBJ2-1, with 11 bases fitting TRBD2. The CDR3 sequence is 18 residues long. Germline trimming cut 3 bases from V and 0 bases from J; bases unmatched to any gene: 8. Germline V lookup: CDR1 SGHRS, CDR2 YFSETQ. The DNA for the CDR3 is TGCGCCAGCAGCTACTCTAGCGGGAGGCCGGGCTCCTACAATGAGCAGTTCTTC. Its protein product is CASSYSSGRPGSYNEQFF. Supplemented by reference TRBV5-1 and TRBJ2-1, the full variable domain reads KAGVTQTPRYLIKTRGQQVTLSCSPISGHRSVSWYQQTPGQGLQFLFEYFSETQRNKGNFPGRFSGRQFSNSRSEMNVSTLELGDSALYLCASSYSSGRPGSYNEQFFGPGTRLTVL.

The table lists this clonotype with a few counts. The chain combines TRBV6-5 with TRBJ2-3, with 12 bases aligning to TRBD2. CDR3 length: 15 amino acids. V trimming: 4 bases; J trimming: 3 bases; junction bases outside the gene matches: 2. From germline, CDR1 is MNHEY and CDR2 SVGAGI. CDR3 DNA sequence: TGTGCCAGCAGTTCTAGCGGGGGGGTTACAGATACGCAGTATTTT. The encoded protein is CASSSSGGVTDTQYF.

The V gene is TRBV29-1, the J gene TRBJ2-1, with a weak D call TRBD2 (6 bases). CDR3 length: 17 residues. Per the germline V gene, CDR1 is SQVTM and CDR2 is ANQGSEA. V lost 4 bases and J 3 bases, leaving 22 bases between the germline ends. CDR3 nucleotide sequence: TGCAGCGTTGTGGTGGCGGAGGGAGCATCCATCTACAATGAGCAGTTCTTC. It yields the protein CSVVVAEGASIYNEQFF.

J is TRBJ2-7 and V is TRBV7-8; D not certain. Per the germline V gene, CDR1 is SGHVS and CDR2 is FQNEAQ. CDR3 length: 15 residues. The V gene lost 5 bases and the J gene lost 0 bases, with 14 bases spanning the gap. CDR3 protein: CASSPHPTYSYEQYV. The CDR3 DNA follows: TGTGCCAGCAGCCCCCACCCCACGTACTCCTACGAGCAGTACGTC.

The chain uses TRBV19 and TRBJ2-1; 11 nucleotides agree with TRBD2. CDR3 length equals 17 residues. V dropped 4 bases and J dropped 7; count of bases not matched to a gene: 12. The V gene's germline CDR1 is LNHDA and CDR2 SQIVND (reference sequence). The CDR3 sequence: CASSTSGGPLLVNEQFF. The CDR3 nucleotides are TGTGCCAGTAGTACTAGCGGGGGGCCTCTTCTGGTAAATGAGCAGTTCTTC.

This sequence joins TRBV6-5 and TRBJ2-1, with a tentative D call TRBD2 (6 bases). The V gene lost 4 bases and the J gene lost 10 bases, with 11 bases spanning the gap. This CDR3 is 12 amino acids long. Germline V gene data show CDR1 as MNHEY and CDR2 as SVGAGI. CDR3 nucleotide sequence: TGTGCCAGCAGTTCCCCTGGGGGGGAGCAGTTCTTC. It codes for CASSSPGGEQFF.

This chain uses TRBV15 with TRBJ2-1; a possible D gene is TRBD1 (7 bases). V was cut by 1 base and J by 2 bases, with 15 bases left in between. Germline CDR1 and CDR2: LNHNV and YYDKDF (reference sequence). The CDR3 runs 17 residues. CDR3 amino acids: CATSRGQGGLPYNEQFF. The CDR3 nucleotides read TGTGCCACCAGCAGAGGACAGGGCGGACTACCCTACAATGAGCAGTTCTTC.

In its sample, this clonotype was seen a few times. The chain joins TRBV20-1 to TRBJ2-3; D gene ambiguous. Germline CDR1 and CDR2: DFQATT and SNEGSKA (reference sequence). CDR3 size: 14 residues. Trimming stripped 3 bases from V and 0 bases from J, with 10 bases between. CDR3 loop: CSARVAESTDTQYF. The CDR3 region has the DNA TGCAGTGCTAGGGTGGCAGAAAGCACAGATACGCAGTATTTT.

The chain links TRBV6-2 or TRBV6-3 to TRBJ1-2, with D possibly being TRBD1 (5 bases). In germline, CDR1 is MNHEY, CDR2 SVGEGT. The CDR3 loop spans 14 amino acids. V was pared by 4 bases and J by 4 bases, with 13 bases between. CDR3 in amino acids: CASSSTTESYGYTF. The CDR3 DNA reads as TGTGCCAGCAGTTCCACGACAGAGAGCTATGGCTACACCTTC.

This clonotype was seen a few times. This chain uses TRBV5-6 with TRBJ2-5; possible D gene TRBD2, 5 bases. The V end lost 0 bases, the J end lost 4 bases, and 19 bases lay between the germline ends. Germline V gives CDR1 SGHDT, CDR2 YYEEEE. This CDR3 has 17 residues. The CDR3 loop reads CASSLEGGEKFGETQYF. In DNA form, the CDR3 reads TGTGCCAGCAGCTTGGAAGGTGGGGAGAAGTTTGGAGAGACCCAGTACTTC. The entire variable domain, with the rest obtained from reference TRBV5-6 and TRBJ2-5, is as follows: DAGVTQSPTHLIKTRGQQVTLRCSPKSGHDTVSWYQQALGQGPQFIFQYYEEEERQRGNFPDRFSGHQFPNYSSELNVNALLLGDSALYLCASSLEGGEKFGETQYFGPGTRLLVL.

In this sample, this clonotype turned up a few times. The chain links TRBV7-8 to TRBJ2-1, with D unclear. Per germline, CDR1 SGHVS and CDR2 FQNEAQ. The CDR3 loop spans 16 amino acids. The ends were cut back, 5 bases at V and 0 bases at J, with 14 bases in the middle. The CDR3 sequence is CASSPGPGLSYNEQFF. The CDR3 region has the DNA TGTGCCAGCAGCCCCGGACCGGGCCTCTCCTACAATGAGCAGTTCTTC.

In this sample, this clonotype turned up many times. The chain employs TRBV6-1 and TRBJ2-3; 8 nucleotides match TRBD2. Germline assignment: CDR1 MNHNS and CDR2 SASEGT. V lost 5 bases, J lost 6 bases, and 7 bases stayed unmatched. The length of the CDR3 is 14 residues. The CDR3 here is CASSRLAGLDTQYF. The CDR3 DNA follows: TGTGCCAGCAGTAGATTAGCGGGGTTGGATACGCAGTATTTT.

This clonotype has only a few counts. The chain is built from TRBV28 and TRBJ2-3; 8 bases fit TRBD2. The J segment lost 8 bases and the V segment lost 5 bases, leaving 6 bases of the junction unmatched. The germline V gene encodes CDR1 MDHEN and CDR2 SYDVKM. CDR3 length: 13 residues. CDR3 sequence: CASSLRTSTTQYF. CDR3 bases: TGTGCCAGCAGTCTCAGGACTAGCACTACGCAGTATTTT.

The chain combines TRBV4-1 with TRBJ2-7, with a weak D call TRBD2 (7 bases). Germline V gene lookup returns CDR1 MGHRA and CDR2 YSYEKL. The V gene lost 2 bases and the J gene lost 4 bases, with 30 bases spanning the gap. The CDR3 covers 20 residues. CDR3 residues: CASSQWPLAVNGGLYYEQYV. DNA of the CDR3: TGCGCCAGCAGCCAATGGCCTCTAGCGGTTAACGGGGGGCTATATTACGAGCAGTACGTC.

This clonotype showed up just a few times. The chain combines TRBV6-2 or TRBV6-3 with TRBJ1-2; D gene uncertain. Germline V gene data show CDR1 as MNHEY and CDR2 as SVGEGT. The V end was cut by 5 bases, the J end by 5 bases, with 18 bases between. This CDR3 is 15 amino acids long. The CDR3, as DNA: TGTGCCAGCAGTGCCTCCGAGTCACGGATATATGGCTACACCTTC. Amino acids: CASSASESRIYGYTF.

The chain links TRBV12-3 or TRBV12-4 to TRBJ2-1; TRBD1 agrees at 7 bases. Trimming cost V 1 base and J 8 bases; bases outside gene matches: 8. The CDR3 spans 15 residues. CDR3 in amino acids: CASSLDRGHIDEQFF. CDR3 nucleotides: TGTGCCAGCAGTTTAGACAGGGGACACATAGATGAGCAGTTCTTC.

The chain uses TRBV20-1 and TRBJ2-3; unclear D gene. The V gene lost 6 bases and the J gene lost 7 bases, with 11 bases spanning the gap. Germline V gene lookup returns CDR1 DFQATT and CDR2 SNEGSKA (reference sequence). The CDR3 length is 11 residues. The CDR3 reads CSAGVRYTQYF. CDR3 DNA: TGCAGTGCCGGAGTCAGGTATACGCAGTATTTT.

The chain uses TRBV5-1 and TRBJ2-2; 7 nucleotides match TRBD1. V lost 3 bases to trimming and J lost 4 bases; unmatched junction nucleotides: 6. The germline V gene encodes CDR1 SGHRS and CDR2 YFSETQ. The CDR3 spans 15 residues. As DNA, the CDR3 is TGCGCCAGCAGCTGGGGACAGTTTGGCACCGGGGAGCTGTTTTTT. Amino acids: CASSWGQFGTGELFF.

The chain combines TRBV9 with TRBJ2-2; tentatively, D is TRBD1 (6 bases). Germline assignment: CDR1 SGDLS and CDR2 YYNGEE. The CDR3 covers 18 residues. The germline V and J ends were trimmed by 0 bases and 1 base, with 16 bases remaining between them. The CDR3 is CASSVVPDLGQNTGELFF. The CDR3 DNA reads as TGTGCCAGCAGCGTAGTCCCCGATTTGGGACAGAACACCGGGGAGCTGTTTTTT.

The chain combines TRBV7-8 with TRBJ2-1; D call uncertain. Looked up from germline, CDR1 is SGHVS and CDR2 is FQNEAQ. The CDR3 covers 15 residues. V was cut by 4 bases and J by 0 bases, with 10 bases left in between. This chain's CDR3 is CASSSRGNSYNEQFF. The CDR3 bases are TGTGCCAGCAGCTCCCGAGGAAACTCCTACAATGAGCAGTTCTTC.

This clonotype was picked up a small number of times. The rearrangement joins TRBV7-9 to TRBJ2-2, with a possible D match to TRBD1 (5 bases). The CDR3 is 15 residues long. CDR1 is SEHNR and CDR2 is FQNEAQ in the germline V gene (reference sequence). V was shortened by 0 bases and J by 5 bases, with 10 bases between the two germline ends. CDR3 sequence (DNA): TGTGCCAGCAGCTTAGCAAGAACAGGTACCGGGGAGCTGTTTTTT. Translation gives CASSLARTGTGELFF. Filled out from reference TRBV7-9 and TRBJ2-2, the complete variable domain reads DTGVSQNPRHKITKRGQNVTFRCDPISEHNRLYWYRQTLGQGPEFLTYFQNEAQLEKSRLLSDRFSAERPKGSFSTLEIQRTEQGDSAMYLCASSLARTGTGELFFGEGSRLTVL.